The present T cell receptor (beta chain) was sequenced within a study of identical twins. This CDR3 spans 19 amino acids. V was cut by 5 bases and J by 0 bases, with 20 bases left in between. Germline assignment: CDR1 SGHTA and CDR2 FQGTGA. TCRdb redid the calling of the 5' RACE reads with MiXCR, one entry per CDR3 protein. This sample has hundreds of thousands of distinct CDR3 sequences; around 5.7% occur once, and the top ten carry 1.5% to 2%. This clonotype has just a few counts. Specimen: naive T cells sorted from blood. The TCR was taken from a man between 18 and 35 years old in good health. The rearrangement joins TRBV7-3 to TRBJ2-6, with D perhaps TRBD1 (5 bases). For the CDR3, the DNA is TGTGCCAGCAGCAAAGGACATCATGTAAAAATCTCTGGGGCCAACGTCCTGACTTTC. This codes for CASSKGHHVKISGANVLTF.